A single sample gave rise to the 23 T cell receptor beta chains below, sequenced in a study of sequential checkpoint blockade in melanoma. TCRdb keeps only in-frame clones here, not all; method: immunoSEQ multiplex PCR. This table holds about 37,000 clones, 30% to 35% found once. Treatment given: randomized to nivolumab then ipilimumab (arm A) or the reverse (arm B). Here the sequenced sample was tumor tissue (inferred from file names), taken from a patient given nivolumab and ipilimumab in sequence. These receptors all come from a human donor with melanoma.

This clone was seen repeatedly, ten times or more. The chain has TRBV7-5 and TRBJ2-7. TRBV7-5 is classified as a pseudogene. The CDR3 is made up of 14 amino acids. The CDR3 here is CASSLDPNVREQYF. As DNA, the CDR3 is TGTGCCAGCAGCTTAGACCCGAACGTCCGCGAGCAGTACTTC.

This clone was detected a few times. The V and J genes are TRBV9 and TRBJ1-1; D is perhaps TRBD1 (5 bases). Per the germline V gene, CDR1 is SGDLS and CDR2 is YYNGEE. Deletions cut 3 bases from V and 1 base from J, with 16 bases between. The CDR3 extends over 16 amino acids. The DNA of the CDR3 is TGTGCCAGCAGCGGGGCTATAAGGGGAGAGAACACTGAAGCTTTCTTT. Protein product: CASSGAIRGENTEAFF.

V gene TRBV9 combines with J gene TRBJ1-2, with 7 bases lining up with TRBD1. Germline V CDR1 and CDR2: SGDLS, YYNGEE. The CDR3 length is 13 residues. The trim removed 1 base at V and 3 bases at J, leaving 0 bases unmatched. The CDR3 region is CASSVTGDYGYTF. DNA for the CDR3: TGTGCCAGCAGCGTAACAGGGGACTATGGCTACACCTTC.

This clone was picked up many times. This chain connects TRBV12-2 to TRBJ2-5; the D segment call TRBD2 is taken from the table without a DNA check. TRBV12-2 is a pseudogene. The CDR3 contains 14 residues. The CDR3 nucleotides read TGTGCCATACTAGCGGGGGGCCACCAAGAGACCCAGTACTTC. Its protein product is CAILAGGHQETQYF.

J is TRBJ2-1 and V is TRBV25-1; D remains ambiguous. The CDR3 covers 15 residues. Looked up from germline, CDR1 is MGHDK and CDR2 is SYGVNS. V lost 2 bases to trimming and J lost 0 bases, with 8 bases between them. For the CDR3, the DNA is TGTGCCAGCAGTGAAACCCGGGTCTCCTACAATGAGCAGTTCTTC. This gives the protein CASSETRVSYNEQFF.

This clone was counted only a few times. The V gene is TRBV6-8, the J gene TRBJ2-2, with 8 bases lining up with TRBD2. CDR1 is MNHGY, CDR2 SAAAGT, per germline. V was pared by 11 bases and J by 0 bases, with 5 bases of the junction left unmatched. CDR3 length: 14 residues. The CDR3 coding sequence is TGTGCCTCCCTTAGCGGGACGAACACCGGGGAGCTGTTTTTT. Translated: CASLSGTNTGELFF.

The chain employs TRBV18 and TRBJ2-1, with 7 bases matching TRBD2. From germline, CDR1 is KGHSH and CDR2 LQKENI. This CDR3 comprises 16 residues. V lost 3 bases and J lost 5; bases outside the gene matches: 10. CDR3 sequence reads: CASSPRRLADDNEQFF. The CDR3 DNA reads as TGTGCCAGCTCACCCAGGCGGCTAGCGGATGACAATGAGCAGTTCTTC.

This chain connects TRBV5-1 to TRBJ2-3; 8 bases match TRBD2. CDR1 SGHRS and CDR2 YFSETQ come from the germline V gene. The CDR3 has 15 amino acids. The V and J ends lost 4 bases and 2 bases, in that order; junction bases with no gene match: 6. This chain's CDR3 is CASSRTSFYTDTQYF. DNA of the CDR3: TGCGCCAGCAGCCGGACTAGCTTCTACACAGATACGCAGTATTTT.

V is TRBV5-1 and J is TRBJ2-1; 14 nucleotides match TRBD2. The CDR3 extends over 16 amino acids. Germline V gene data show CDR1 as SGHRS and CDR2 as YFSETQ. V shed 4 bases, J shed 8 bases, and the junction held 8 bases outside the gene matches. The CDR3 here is CASSVGGTSGSHEQFF. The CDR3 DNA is TGCGCCAGCAGCGTAGGTGGGACTAGCGGGAGTCATGAGCAGTTCTTC.

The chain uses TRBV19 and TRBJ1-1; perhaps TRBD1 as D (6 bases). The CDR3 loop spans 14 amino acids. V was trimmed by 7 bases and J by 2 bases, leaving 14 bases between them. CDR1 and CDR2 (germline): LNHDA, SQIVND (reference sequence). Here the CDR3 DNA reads TGTGCCAGTACCGAGGGACACCAAAACACTGAAGCTTTCTTT. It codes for CASTEGHQNTEAFF.

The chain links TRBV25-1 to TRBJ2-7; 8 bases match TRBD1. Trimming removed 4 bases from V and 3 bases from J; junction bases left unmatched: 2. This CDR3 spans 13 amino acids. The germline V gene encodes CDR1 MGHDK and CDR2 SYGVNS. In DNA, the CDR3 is TGTGCCAGCAGTGGGACAGGGTACTACGAGCAGTACTTC. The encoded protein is CASSGTGYYEQYF.

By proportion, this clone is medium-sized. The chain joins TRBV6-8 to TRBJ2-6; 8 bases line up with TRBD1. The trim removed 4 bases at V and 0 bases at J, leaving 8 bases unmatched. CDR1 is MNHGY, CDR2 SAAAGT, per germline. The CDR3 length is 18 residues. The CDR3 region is CASSSGTGFLSGANVLTF. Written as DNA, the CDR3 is TGTGCCAGCAGTTCCGGGACAGGCTTCCTCTCTGGGGCCAACGTCCTGACTTTC.

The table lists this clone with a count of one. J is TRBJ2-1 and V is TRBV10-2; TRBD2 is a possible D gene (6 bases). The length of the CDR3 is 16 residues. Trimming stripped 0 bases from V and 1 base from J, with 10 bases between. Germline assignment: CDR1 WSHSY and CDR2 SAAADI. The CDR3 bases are TGCGCCAGCAGTGAGTCGGGGAGCGGGTCCTACAATGAGCAGTTCTTC. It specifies CASSESGSGSYNEQFF.

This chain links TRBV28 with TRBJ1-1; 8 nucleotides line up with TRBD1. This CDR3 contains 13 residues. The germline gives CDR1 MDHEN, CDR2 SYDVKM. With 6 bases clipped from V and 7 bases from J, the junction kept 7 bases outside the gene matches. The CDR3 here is CASSLQGAHEAFF. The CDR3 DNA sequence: TGTGCCAGCAGCCTCCAGGGGGCCCATGAAGCTTTCTTT.

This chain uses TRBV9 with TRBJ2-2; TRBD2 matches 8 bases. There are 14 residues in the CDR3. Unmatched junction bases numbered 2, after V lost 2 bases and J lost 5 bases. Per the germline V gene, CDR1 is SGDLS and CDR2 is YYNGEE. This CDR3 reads CASSVGGATGELFF. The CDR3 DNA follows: TGTGCCAGCAGCGTCGGGGGGGCAACCGGGGAGCTGTTTTTT. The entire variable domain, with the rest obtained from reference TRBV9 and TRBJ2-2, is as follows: DSGVTQTPKHLITATGQRVTLRCSPRSGDLSVYWYQQSLDQGLQFLIQYYNGEERAKGNILERFSAQQFPDLHSELNLSSLELGDSALYFCASSVGGATGELFFGEGSRLTVL.

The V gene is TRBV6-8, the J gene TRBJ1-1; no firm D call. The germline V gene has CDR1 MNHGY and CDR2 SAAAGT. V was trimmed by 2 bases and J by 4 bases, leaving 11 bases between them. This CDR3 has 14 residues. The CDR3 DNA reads TGTGCCAGCAGTTACATGAACTCAGCCACTGAAGCTTTCTTT. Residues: CASSYMNSATEAFF.

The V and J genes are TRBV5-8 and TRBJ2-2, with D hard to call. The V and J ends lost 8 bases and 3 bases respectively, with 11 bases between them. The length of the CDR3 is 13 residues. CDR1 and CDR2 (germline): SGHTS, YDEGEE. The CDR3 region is CARGAWDTGELFF. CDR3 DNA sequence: TGTGCCAGGGGCGCTTGGGACACCGGGGAGCTGTTTTTT. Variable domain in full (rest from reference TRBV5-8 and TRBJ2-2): EAGVTQSPTHLIKTRGQQATLRCSPISGHTSVYWYQQALGLGLQFLLWYDEGEERNRGNFPPRFSGRQFPNYSSELNVNALELEDSALYLCARGAWDTGELFFGEGSRLTVL.

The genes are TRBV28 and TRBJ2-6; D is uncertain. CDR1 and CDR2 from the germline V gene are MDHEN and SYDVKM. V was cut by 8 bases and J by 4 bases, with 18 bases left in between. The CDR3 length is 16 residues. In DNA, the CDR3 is TGTGCCAGCTCGGGCAGTTTTCATTCCGGGGCCAACGTCCTGACTTTC. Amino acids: CASSGSFHSGANVLTF.

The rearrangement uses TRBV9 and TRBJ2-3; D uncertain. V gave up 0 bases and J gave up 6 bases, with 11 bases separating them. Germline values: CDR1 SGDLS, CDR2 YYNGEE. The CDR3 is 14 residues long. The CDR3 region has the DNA TGTGCCAGCAGCGTAGTCCCTTCCGGGGATACGCAGTATTTT. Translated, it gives CASSVVPSGDTQYF. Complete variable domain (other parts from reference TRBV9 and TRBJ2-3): DSGVTQTPKHLITATGQRVTLRCSPRSGDLSVYWYQQSLDQGLQFLIQYYNGEERAKGNILERFSAQQFPDLHSELNLSSLELGDSALYFCASSVVPSGDTQYFGPGTRLTVL.

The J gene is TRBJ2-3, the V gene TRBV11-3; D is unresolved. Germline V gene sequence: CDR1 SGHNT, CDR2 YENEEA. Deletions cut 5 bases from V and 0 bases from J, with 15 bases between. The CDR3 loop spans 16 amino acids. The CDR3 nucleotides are TGTGCCAGCAGCCCACCCTCCTACCCTAGCACAGATACGCAGTATTTT. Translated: CASSPPSYPSTDTQYF.

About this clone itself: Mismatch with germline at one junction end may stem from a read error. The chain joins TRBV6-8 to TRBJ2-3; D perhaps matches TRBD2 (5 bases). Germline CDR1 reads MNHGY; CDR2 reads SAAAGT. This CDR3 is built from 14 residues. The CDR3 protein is CASSSADFTYTQYF. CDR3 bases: TGTGCCAGCAGTTCAGCGGATTTCACATATACGCAGTATTTT.

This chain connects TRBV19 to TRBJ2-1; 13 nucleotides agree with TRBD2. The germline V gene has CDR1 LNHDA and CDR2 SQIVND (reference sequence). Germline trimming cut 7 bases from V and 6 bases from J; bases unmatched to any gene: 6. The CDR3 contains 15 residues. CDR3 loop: CASNPGLAGRNEQFF. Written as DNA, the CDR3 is TGTGCCAGTAACCCGGGACTAGCGGGACGCAATGAGCAGTTCTTC.

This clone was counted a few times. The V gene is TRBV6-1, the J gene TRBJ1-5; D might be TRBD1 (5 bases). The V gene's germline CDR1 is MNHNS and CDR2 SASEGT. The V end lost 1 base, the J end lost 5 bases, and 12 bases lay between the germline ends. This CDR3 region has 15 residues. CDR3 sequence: CASSEVGQGYQPQHF. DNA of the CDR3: TGTGCCAGCAGTGAAGTAGGGCAGGGCTATCAGCCCCAGCATTTT.